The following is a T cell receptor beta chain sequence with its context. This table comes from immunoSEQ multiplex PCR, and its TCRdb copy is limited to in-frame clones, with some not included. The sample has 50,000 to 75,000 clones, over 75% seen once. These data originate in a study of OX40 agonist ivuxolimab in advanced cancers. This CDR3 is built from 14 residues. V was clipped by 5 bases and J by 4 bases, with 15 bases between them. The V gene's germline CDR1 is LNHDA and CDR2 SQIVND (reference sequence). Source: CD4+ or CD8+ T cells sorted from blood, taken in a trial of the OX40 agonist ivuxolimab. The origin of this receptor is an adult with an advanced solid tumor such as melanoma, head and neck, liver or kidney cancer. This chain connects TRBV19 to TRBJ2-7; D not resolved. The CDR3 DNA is TGTGCCAGTAGTCGGTATTTTGGAGCGTACGAGCAGTACTTC. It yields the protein CASSRYFGAYEQYF.